These 15 T cell receptor beta chains originate from one sample sequenced in a study of radiotherapy plus CTLA-4 blockade in lung cancer. Here immunoSEQ multiplex PCR was the method, and the copy in TCRdb shows in-frame clones only, minus some. The repertoire holds 50,000 or so clones, with 79% as singletons. The sample in question was peripheral blood, obtained from a patient treated with radiotherapy plus ipilimumab. Receptors originate from a human donor with non-small cell lung cancer who had a partial response to radiotherapy plus ipilimumab.

The table lists this clone with a few counts. The CDR3 region is CASSLVFWEGEQYF. The CDR3 nucleotides read TGCGCCAGCAGCTTGGTGTTTTGGGAGGGCGAGCAGTACTTC. V is TRBV5-1 and J is TRBJ2-7; 7 bases agree with TRBD2. Per the germline V gene, CDR1 is SGHRS and CDR2 is YFSETQ. CDR3 length: 14 amino acids. The trim removed 0 bases at V and 6 bases at J, leaving 6 bases unmatched.

The chain has TRBV6-1 and TRBJ1-6; D may be TRBD1 (6 bases). The CDR3 length is 18 residues. The V gene lost 0 bases and the J gene lost 1 base, with 13 bases spanning the gap. Germline V gene data show CDR1 as MNHNS and CDR2 as SASEGT. The CDR3 sequence: CASSEAGGGFSYNSPLHF. The DNA of the CDR3 is TGTGCCAGCAGTGAAGCAGGGGGGGGGTTTTCCTATAATTCACCCCTCCACTTT.

This clone appeared a single time. CDR3 region: CSVRSGQETQYF. The CDR3 DNA reads as TGCAGCGTCAGGTCGGGGCAAGAGACCCAGTACTTC. This chain uses TRBV29-1 with TRBJ2-5; D is perhaps TRBD2 (5 bases). The CDR3 is 12 residues long. Trimming pared 6 bases from V and 2 bases from J, leaving 10 bases between. Germline CDR1 SQVTM, CDR2 ANQGSEA.

Of note for this clone: Compared with germline, one end of the junction differs, possibly owing to a read error. This chain connects TRBV29-1 to TRBJ2-7; 12 bases match TRBD1. CDR1 is SQVTM and CDR2 is ANQGSEA in the germline V gene. The CDR3 runs to 13 residues. The CDR3 coding sequence is TGTTTTGAGGGACAGGGGGCTTGGTACGAGCAGTACTTC. Amino acid sequence: CFEGQGAWYEQYF.

The gene calls are TRBV29-1 and TRBJ2-3, with 16 bases identical to TRBD2. The length of the CDR3 is 19 residues. V lost 2 bases and J lost 0; bases outside the gene matches: 8. CDR1 SQVTM and CDR2 ANQGSEA come from the germline V gene. The CDR3 nucleotides read TGCAGCGTTGAACACCCGGGACTAGCGGGGGGGTATAGCACAGATACGCAGTATTTT. It encodes CSVEHPGLAGGYSTDTQYF.

J is TRBJ2-2 and V is TRBV11-1, with TRBD1 matching 7 bases. Trimming cost V 6 bases and J 2 bases; bases outside gene matches: 9. The germline CDR1 and CDR2 sequences are SGHAT and FQDESV (reference sequence). The CDR3 length is 16 residues. Here the CDR3 reads CASRMPGTENTGELFF. CDR3 bases: TGTGCCAGCAGGATGCCCGGGACAGAAAACACCGGGGAGCTGTTTTTT.

This clone was observed a handful of times. The CDR3 nucleotides are TGCGCCAGCAGCCCGGGACAGTTTTCTGGAAACACCATATATTTT. It translates to CASSPGQFSGNTIYF. The chain combines TRBV5-1 with TRBJ1-3, with 7 bases fitting TRBD1. The CDR3 loop spans 15 amino acids. From germline, CDR1 is SGHRS and CDR2 YFSETQ. V gave up 4 bases and J gave up 1 base; unmatched junction bases: 5.

The chain employs TRBV28 and TRBJ1-5, with TRBD1 matching 9 bases. Trimming cost V 5 bases and J 7 bases; bases outside gene matches: 6. CDR3 length: 14 amino acids. Germline V gives CDR1 MDHEN, CDR2 SYDVKM. CDR3 in amino acids: CASSPTGGAQPQHF. The CDR3 bases are TGTGCCAGCAGTCCAACAGGGGGCGCGCAGCCCCAGCATTTT. Supplemented by reference TRBV28 and TRBJ1-5, the full variable domain reads DVKVTQSSRYLVKRTGEKVFLECVQDMDHENMFWYRQDPGLGLRLIYFSYDVKMKEKGDIPEGYSVSREKKERFSLILESASTNQTSMYLCASSPTGGAQPQHFGDGTRLSIL.

The chain combines TRBV19 with TRBJ1-3; D uncertain. V was cut by 6 bases and J by 4 bases, with 10 bases left in between. The CDR3 loop spans 13 amino acids. Germline V gives CDR1 LNHDA, CDR2 SQIVND (reference sequence). The CDR3 sequence: CASRMGAGNTIYF. The CDR3 DNA follows: TGTGCCAGTAGGATGGGAGCCGGAAACACCATATATTTT.

This clone was counted once. This sequence joins TRBV27 and TRBJ1-2, with no clear D. V was clipped by 0 bases and J by 5 bases, with 16 bases between them. The V gene's germline CDR1 is MNHEY and CDR2 SMNVEV (reference sequence). The CDR3 has 16 amino acids. The DNA for the CDR3 is TGTGCCAGCAGTTTATCTTCAAACAGACCACTTTATGGCTACACCTTC. Protein sequence: CASSLSSNRPLYGYTF.

CDR3 region: CASSLGRLAGDQETQYF. CDR3 in DNA: TGCGCCAGCAGCTTGGGGCGACTAGCGGGGGACCAAGAGACCCAGTACTTC. The V gene is TRBV5-1, the J gene TRBJ2-5; 12 nucleotides agree with TRBD2. The CDR3 runs to 17 residues. V was pared by 0 bases and J by 0 bases, with 3 bases of the junction left unmatched. Germline assignment: CDR1 SGHRS and CDR2 YFSETQ.

The chain recombines TRBV13 with TRBJ2-7; the D gene is possibly TRBD1 (7 bases). V gave up 3 bases and J gave up 3 bases, with 15 bases separating them. CDR1 and CDR2 (germline): PRHDT, FYEKMQ (reference sequence). The CDR3 length is 15 residues. CDR3 sequence: CASSFRGESLYEQYF. The CDR3, as DNA: TGTGCCAGCAGCTTCAGGGGGGAGTCTCTCTACGAGCAGTACTTC.

This chain links TRBV12-2 with TRBJ2-6; the D call TRBD1 from the table was never checked on the DNA. TRBV12-2 constitutes a pseudogene. The CDR3 extends over 16 amino acids. The CDR3 here is CASRLMGTAGANVLTF. CDR3 sequence (DNA): TGTGCAAGTCGCTTAATGGGGACAGCTGGGGCCAACGTCCTGACTTTC.

A few counts support this clone. The chain is built from TRBV6-1 and TRBJ1-6; D ambiguous. The V end lost 10 bases, the J end lost 9 bases, and 10 bases lay between the germline ends. CDR1 is MNHNS, CDR2 SASEGT, per germline. The CDR3 loop spans 11 amino acids. CDR3 protein: CATQLSSPLHF. The CDR3 bases are TGTGCCACCCAGTTATCTTCACCCCTCCACTTT.

The chain joins TRBV9 to TRBJ2-1; possible D gene TRBD2, 5 bases. This CDR3 has 17 amino acids. V lost 0 bases and J 0 bases, leaving 13 bases between the germline ends. CDR1 and CDR2 from the germline V gene are SGDLS and YYNGEE. As DNA, the CDR3 is TGTGCCAGCAGCGTAGGGGCAAGCGGAGCCTCCTACAATGAGCAGTTCTTC. Encoded protein: CASSVGASGASYNEQFF.